This record looks at one T cell receptor (beta chain) sequence and its context. Authors' data handling: By means of reference gene primer amplification, nucleated cell counts were estimated. Measured with immunoSEQ multiplex PCR; TCRdb has only the in-frame clones, and not every one. That table supplies the V and J calls and clone size; D and trimming were determined from the DNA. The table includes roughly 340,000 clones, around 87% detected once. The data were taken from a study of blood T cell repertoires in COVID-19. Study-wide background: The cDNA or gDNA used as material had been derived from T cells, B-cell-depleted T cells, or PBMCs.

Enrolment of Seattle patients took place during active infection, and they were followed longitudinally. The CDR3 sequence is 14 residues long. Germline values: CDR1 SGHNT, CDR2 YENEEA. Deletions cut 1 base from V and 9 bases from J, with 15 bases between. This TCR derives from a woman between 45 and 60 years old with COVID-19, enrolled during active disease. The V gene is TRBV11-3, the J gene TRBJ1-1; D unclear. Sequences were obtained from peripheral blood. This chain's CDR3 is CASSLGSFGGKAFF. In DNA form, the CDR3 reads TGTGCCAGCAGCTTAGGATCGTTCGGAGGGAAAGCTTTCTTT.